One sample yielded the 5 T cell receptor beta chains listed below, sequenced in a study of blood T cell repertoires in COVID-19. TCRdb's table, derived via immunoSEQ multiplex PCR, lists solely in-frame clones and lacks some. The sample holds about 76,000 clones, roughly 90% seen once. The sequencing sample was made of peripheral blood. The receptors shown here come from a human donor in a cohort sampled during active COVID-19.

The V gene is TRBV9, the J gene TRBJ2-5, with D tentatively TRBD1 (5 bases). Germline V gene sequence: CDR1 SGDLS, CDR2 YYNGEE. V was shortened by 0 bases and J by 2 bases, with 14 bases between the two germline ends. CDR3 length: 16 amino acids. CDR3 region: CASSVATGGSQETQYF. The CDR3 bases are TGTGCCAGCAGCGTAGCTACAGGCGGCAGTCAAGAGACCCAGTACTTC.

The rearrangement links TRBV6-5 to TRBJ1-5; 8 nucleotides align to TRBD1. The CDR3 consists of 14 residues. Germline CDR1 reads MNHEY; CDR2 reads SVGAGI. V trimming: 4 bases; J trimming: 3 bases; junction bases outside the gene matches: 2. CDR3 region: CASSWTGTNQPQHF. The CDR3 DNA reads TGTGCCAGCAGTTGGACAGGGACCAATCAGCCCCAGCATTTT.

A few counts support this clone. The chain couples TRBV7-2 to TRBJ1-2, with 9 positions matching TRBD1. CDR3 length: 14 amino acids. J lost 7 bases, V lost 2 bases, and 5 bases had no gene match. Germline CDR1 reads SGHTA; CDR2 reads FQGNSA. The CDR3, as DNA: TGTGCCAGCAGCTTACAGGGACAGGGAAGTGGCTACACCTTC. This gives the protein CASSLQGQGSGYTF.

The chain uses TRBV7-2 and TRBJ2-1; D perhaps matches TRBD2 (6 bases). In germline, CDR1 is SGHTA, CDR2 FQGNSA. CDR3 size: 16 residues. V was clipped by 1 base and J by 9 bases, with 19 bases between them. In DNA form, the CDR3 reads TGTGCCAGCAGCTTAGTGGCCGGGAGAGGTAGGGGTGAGCAGTTCTTC. Encoded protein: CASSLVAGRGRGEQFF.

V gene TRBV5-6 combines with J gene TRBJ2-5, with TRBD1 identical over 12 bases. The trim removed 2 bases at V and 4 bases at J, leaving 6 bases unmatched. Germline V gene sequence: CDR1 SGHDT, CDR2 YYEEEE. The CDR3 contains 16 residues. The CDR3: CASSFAGTGGRETQYF. Here the CDR3 DNA reads TGTGCCAGCAGCTTCGCCGGGACAGGGGGCCGAGAGACCCAGTACTTC.